The clone carrying this TCR beta chain was detected many times. Its antigen is unknown. Libraries for TCR beta were made by quantitative 5'-RACE with molecular barcodes. TCRdb recomputed calls from the 5' RACE reads with MiXCR, one row per CDR3 protein. The table has 700,000 to 1,000,000 distinct CDR3 sequences, about 10% seen once; the top ten hold under 0.6%. This sample was taken from a study of CD8 T cells in ankylosing spondylitis. Study-wide findings and caveats: As for the disease-linked clones, they showed a CD8+ phenotype and occurred at relatively low frequencies in peripheral blood. Certain motif variants had earlier been reported in reactive arthritis synovial fluid and blood. What appeared characteristic of ankylosing spondylitis blood was a TCR beta motif of 7 or 8 highly homologous variants. From matched ankylosing spondylitis synovial fluid, disease-linked clones were reportedly recovered at significantly enriched levels.

There are 14 residues in the CDR3. Per the germline V gene, CDR1 is SGHRS and CDR2 is YFSETQ. V was cut by 4 bases and J by 5 bases, with 15 bases left in between. This TCR was recovered from a male donor with ankylosing spondylitis. V is TRBV5-1 and J is TRBJ1-1; D possibly corresponds to TRBD1 (5 bases). Sequencing was done on a sample of blood, either unsorted or a sorted T cell fraction (not recorded which). CDR3 nucleotide sequence: TGCGCCAGCAGCCCCAGGGACCTTCGGACTGAAGCTTTCTTT. Protein: CASSPRDLRTEAFF.